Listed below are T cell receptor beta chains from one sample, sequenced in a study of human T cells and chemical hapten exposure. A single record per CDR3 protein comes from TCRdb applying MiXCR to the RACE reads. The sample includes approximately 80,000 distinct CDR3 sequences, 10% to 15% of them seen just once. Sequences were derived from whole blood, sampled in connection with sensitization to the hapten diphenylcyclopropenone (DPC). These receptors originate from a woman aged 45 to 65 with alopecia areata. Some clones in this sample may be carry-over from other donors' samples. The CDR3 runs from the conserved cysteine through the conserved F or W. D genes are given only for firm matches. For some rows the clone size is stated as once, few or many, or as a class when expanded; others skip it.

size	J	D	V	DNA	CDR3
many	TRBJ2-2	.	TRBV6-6	TGTGCCAGCCAGGGTGCCACCGGGGAGCTGTTTTTT	CASQGATGELFF
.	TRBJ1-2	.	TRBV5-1	TGCGCCAGCAGCTTCGATAAGCCCTATGGCTACACCTTC	CASSFDKPYGYTF
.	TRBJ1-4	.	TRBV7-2	TGTGCCAGCAGCTTACTACCAGTAAGGGGCCATCAAAAACTGTTTTTT	CASSLLPVRGHQKLFF
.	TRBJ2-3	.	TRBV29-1	TGCAGCGTTGCACCAGGGACAGATACGCAGTATTTT	CSVAPGTDTQYF
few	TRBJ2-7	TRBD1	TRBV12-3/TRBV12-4	TGTGCCAGCAGGGATTCGGGACAGGGCTACGAGCAGTACTTC	CASRDSGQGYEQYF
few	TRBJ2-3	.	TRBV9	TGTGCCAGCAGCGATGGACAGAGCACAGATACGCAGTATTTT	CASSDGQSTDTQYF
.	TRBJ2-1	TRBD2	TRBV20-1	TGCAGTGCTAGCGGGGGACTAGCGGGAGCAGACTCAGACTCGGCGCAGTTCTTC	CSASGGLAGADSDSAQFF
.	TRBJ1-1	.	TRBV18	TGTGCCAGCTCACCTATCCGGGTGGGCACTGAAGCTTTCTTT	CASSPIRVGTEAFF
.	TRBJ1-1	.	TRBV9	TGTGCCAGCAGCGTTGACCTGAACACTGAAGCTTTCTTT	CASSVDLNTEAFF
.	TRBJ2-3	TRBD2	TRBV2	TGTGCCAGCAGGGTAATTAGCGGGACAGATACGCAGTATTTT	CASRVISGTDTQYF
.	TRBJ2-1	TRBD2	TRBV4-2	TGTGCCAGCAGCCTCGAACAGCGGGAGGGATACAATGAGCAGTTCTTC	CASSLEQREGYNEQFF
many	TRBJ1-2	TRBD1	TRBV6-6	TGTGCCAGCAGTCCGCGACAGGGGGCGACCTTAGGCTATGGCTACACCTTC	CASSPRQGATLGYGYTF
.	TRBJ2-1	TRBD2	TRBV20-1	TGCAGTGCTATGGGGAGGGCTCGACTTCTTGAGCAGTTCTTC	CSAMGRARLLEQFF
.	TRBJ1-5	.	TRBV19	TGTGCCAGTAGTCTCGGGTCCTATAGCAATCAGCCCCAGCATTTT	CASSLGSYSNQPQHF
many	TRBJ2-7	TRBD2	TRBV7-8	TGTGCCAGCAAAGAACGGACTAGCAGGAACTACGAGCAGTACTTC	CASKERTSRNYEQYF
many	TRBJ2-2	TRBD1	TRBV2	TGTGCCAGCAGTTGGACAGGGGGCACCGGGGAGCTGTTTTTT	CASSWTGGTGELFF
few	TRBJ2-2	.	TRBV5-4	TGTGCCAGCAGCTTGTCTCAGCGGCTGAACACCGGGGAGCTGTTTTTT	CASSLSQRLNTGELFF
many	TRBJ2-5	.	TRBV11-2	TGTGCCAGCAGCTTAAACCGGCTACAGACCCAGTACTTC	CASSLNRLQTQYF
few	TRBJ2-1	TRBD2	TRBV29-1	TGCAGCGTTGGACTAGCGAATGAGCAGTTCTTC	CSVGLANEQFF
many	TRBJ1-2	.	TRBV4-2	TGTGCCAGCAGCCCCTTGGGGGGCGATAGCTATGGCTACACCTTC	CASSPLGGDSYGYTF
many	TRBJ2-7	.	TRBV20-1	TGCAGTGCTGCGACAGGATTCTACGAGCAGTACTTC	CSAATGFYEQYF
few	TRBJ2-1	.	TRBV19	TGTGCCAGTAGTATCCGGGACTCCGCCTACAATGAGCAGTTCTTC	CASSIRDSAYNEQFF
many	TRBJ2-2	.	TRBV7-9	TGTGCCAGCAGCCCCCGTACGGGGGTGGAGGCCGGGGAGCTGTTTTTT	CASSPRTGVEAGELFF
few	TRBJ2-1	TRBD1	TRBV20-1	TGCAGTGCTAGATCGGGACAGGGGGGTTTCAATGAGCAGTTCTTC	CSARSGQGGFNEQFF
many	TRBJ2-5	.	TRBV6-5	TGTGCCAGCAGTTACGGTCGGGGGGAGACCCAGTACTTC	CASSYGRGETQYF
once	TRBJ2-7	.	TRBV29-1	TGCAGCGTTATGGAATCCTACGAGCAGTACTTC	CSVMESYEQYF
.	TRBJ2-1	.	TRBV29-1	TGCAGCGTTGACAGGGATACTGAGCAGTTCTTC	CSVDRDTEQFF
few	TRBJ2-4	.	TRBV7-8	TGTGCCAGCAGCTTGGAGAGGGACCTCAAGGAGTACTTC	CASSLERDLKEYF
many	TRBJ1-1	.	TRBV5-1	TGCGCCAGCAGCTTCACCGGAGGAACTGAAGCTTTCTTT	CASSFTGGTEAFF
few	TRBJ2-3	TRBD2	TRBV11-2	TGTGCCAGCAGCTTAGGGCTAGCGGGAGCAGGTACGCAGTATTTT	CASSLGLAGAGTQYF
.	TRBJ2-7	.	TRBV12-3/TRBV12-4	TGTGCCAGCAGCCTAACCGGGACGGGACTGTCCTTC	CASSLTGTGLSF
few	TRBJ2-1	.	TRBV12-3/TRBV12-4	TGTGCCAGCAGTTTATCGGGGATTACCTACAATGAGCAGTTCTTC	CASSLSGITYNEQFF
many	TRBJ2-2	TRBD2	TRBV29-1	TGCAGCGTTTCTAGCGGGAGTCGCACCGGGGAGCTGTTTTTT	CSVSSGSRTGELFF
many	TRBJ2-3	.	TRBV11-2	TGTGCCAGCAGCCAGATCCCTAGCACAGATACGCAGTATTTT	CASSQIPSTDTQYF